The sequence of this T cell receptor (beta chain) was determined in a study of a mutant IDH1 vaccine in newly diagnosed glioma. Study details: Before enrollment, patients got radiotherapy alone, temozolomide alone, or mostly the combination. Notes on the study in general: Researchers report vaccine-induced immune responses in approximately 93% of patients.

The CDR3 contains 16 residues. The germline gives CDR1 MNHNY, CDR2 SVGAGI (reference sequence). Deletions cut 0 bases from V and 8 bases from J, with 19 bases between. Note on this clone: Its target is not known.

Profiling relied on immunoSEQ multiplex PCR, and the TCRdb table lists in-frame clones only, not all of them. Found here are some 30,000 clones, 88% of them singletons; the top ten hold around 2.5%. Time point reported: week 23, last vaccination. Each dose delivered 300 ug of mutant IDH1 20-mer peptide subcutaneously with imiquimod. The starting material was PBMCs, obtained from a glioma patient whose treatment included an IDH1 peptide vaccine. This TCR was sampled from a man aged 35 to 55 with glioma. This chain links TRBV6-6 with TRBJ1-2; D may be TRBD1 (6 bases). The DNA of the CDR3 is TGTGCCAGCAGTTACTCACAGGGTCCCCCGGAGGGGGGCTACACCTTC. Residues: CASSYSQGPPEGGYTF.